This T cell receptor beta chain was identified in a study of regulatory T cells in long-lasting Graves disease. Arm-PCR of CDR3 regions and iRepertoire HTBI primers were used to build TCR beta libraries. Using its own MiXCR run on the multiplex PCR reads, TCRdb lists one record per CDR3 protein. This sample has 580,000 or so distinct CDR3 sequences; more than 15% occur once, and the top ten carry approximately 12%. General study findings and limits: Newly diagnosed patients had higher TCR diversity than persistent Graves' patients did.

Germline-derived CDR1 and CDR2 are MDHEN and SYDVKM. This CDR3 contains 15 residues. V was clipped by 3 bases and J by 5 bases; unmatched bases: 4. This sample's time point: newly diagnosed GD, antithyroid drugs for less than 3 months. Following extraction of RNA from PBMCs, that RNA was used to make the TCR library. Under American Thyroid Association guidelines, Graves' disease was diagnosed. This clonotype has a handful of counts. The antigen remains unidentified. In addition, the sample was reused for a study of T cells in Graves' hyperthyroidism and ophthalmopathy. That work states: Uncontrolled infection, other autoimmune disease, pregnancy and lactation each barred patients from inclusion. Ophthalmopathy cases were set apart from stable hyperthyroidism by a 13 V-J model.

Sequenced material: peripheral blood mononuclear cells (PBMCs), taken at new diagnosis, from a patient treated with antithyroid drugs. The V call is TRBV28, the J call TRBJ2-7; 13 bases align to TRBD2. This receptor was obtained from a man aged 18 to 29 with Graves disease. CDR3 protein: CASSLGLAGTNEQYF. The CDR3 DNA sequence: TGTGCCAGCAGTTTGGGACTAGCGGGAACTAACGAGCAGTACTTC.